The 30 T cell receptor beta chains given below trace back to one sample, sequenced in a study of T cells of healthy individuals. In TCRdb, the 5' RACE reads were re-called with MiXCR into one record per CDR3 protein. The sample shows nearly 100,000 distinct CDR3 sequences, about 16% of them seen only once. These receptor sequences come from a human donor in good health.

The CDR3 DNA follows: TGTGCCAGCAGCTTGTGGCAGATATTGAACACCGGGGAGCTGTTTTTT. Amino acid sequence: CASSLWQILNTGELFF. V and J are TRBV5-5 and TRBJ2-2; D is uncertain. V lost 1 base and J 1 base, leaving 11 bases between the germline ends. This CDR3 comprises 16 residues. Germline CDR1 and CDR2: SGHKS and YYEKEE (reference sequence).

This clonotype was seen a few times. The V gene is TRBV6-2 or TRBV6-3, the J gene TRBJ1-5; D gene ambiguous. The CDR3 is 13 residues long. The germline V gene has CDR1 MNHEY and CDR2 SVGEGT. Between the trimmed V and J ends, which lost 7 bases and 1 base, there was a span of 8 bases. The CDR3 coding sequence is TGTGCCAGCACCCTTGGGAGCAATCAGCCCCAGCATTTT. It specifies CASTLGSNQPQHF.

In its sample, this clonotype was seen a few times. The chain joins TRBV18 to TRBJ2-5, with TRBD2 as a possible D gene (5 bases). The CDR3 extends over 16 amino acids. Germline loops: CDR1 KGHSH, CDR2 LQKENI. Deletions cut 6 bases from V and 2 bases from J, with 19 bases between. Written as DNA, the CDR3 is TGTGCCAGCTCGCCAATCGGGGTGGAGTCGCAAGAGACCCAGTACTTC. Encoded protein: CASSPIGVESQETQYF.

The CDR3 protein is CSARTGRPDQPQHF. The CDR3 coding sequence is TGCAGTGCTAGAACTGGTCGTCCAGATCAGCCCCAGCATTTT. The chain uses TRBV20-1 and TRBJ1-5, with D unclear. This CDR3 is 14 amino acids long. Deletions cut 2 bases from V and 5 bases from J, with 13 bases between. CDR1 is DFQATT, CDR2 SNEGSKA, per germline (reference sequence).

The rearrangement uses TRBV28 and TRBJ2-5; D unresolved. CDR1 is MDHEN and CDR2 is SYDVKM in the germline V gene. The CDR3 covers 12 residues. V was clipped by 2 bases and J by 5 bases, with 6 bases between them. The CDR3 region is CASSLHPETQYF. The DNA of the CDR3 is TGTGCCAGCAGTTTACACCCCGAGACCCAGTACTTC.

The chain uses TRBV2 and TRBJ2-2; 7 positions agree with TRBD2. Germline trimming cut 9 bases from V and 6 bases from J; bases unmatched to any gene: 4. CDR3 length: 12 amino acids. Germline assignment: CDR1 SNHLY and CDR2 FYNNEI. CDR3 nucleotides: TGTGCCAGTGGCGGGGGTCCCGGGGAGCTGTTTTTT. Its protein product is CASGGGPGELFF.

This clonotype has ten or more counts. In nucleotides, the CDR3 is TGTGCCAGCAGCTTAGATGGCACAGATACGCAGTATTTT. Translated, it gives CASSLDGTDTQYF. The chain combines TRBV7-7 with TRBJ2-3; D remains unclear. Germline loops: CDR1 SSHAT, CDR2 FNYEAQ (reference sequence). Trimming stripped 1 base from V and 1 base from J, with 3 bases between. CDR3 length equals 13 residues. The full variable domain, with the rest looked up from reference TRBV7-7 and TRBJ2-3, is GAGVSQSPRYKVTKRGQDVTLRCDPISSHATLYWYQQALGQGPEFLTYFNYEAQPDKSGLPSDRFSAERPEGSISTLTIQRTEQRDSAMYRCASSLDGTDTQYFGPGTRLTVL.

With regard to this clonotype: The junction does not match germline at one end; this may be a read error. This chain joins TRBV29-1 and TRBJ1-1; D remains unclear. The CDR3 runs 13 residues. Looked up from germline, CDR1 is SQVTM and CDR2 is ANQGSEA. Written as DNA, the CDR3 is TGCAGCGTTGATTGGTCGAGAGGAACTGAAGCTTACTTT. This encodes CSVDWSRGTEAYF.

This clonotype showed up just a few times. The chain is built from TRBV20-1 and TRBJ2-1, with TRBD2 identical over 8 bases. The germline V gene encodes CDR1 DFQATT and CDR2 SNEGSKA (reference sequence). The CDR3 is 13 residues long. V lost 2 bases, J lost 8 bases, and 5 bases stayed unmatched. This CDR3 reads CSARRSGSHEQFF. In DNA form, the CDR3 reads TGCAGTGCTAGAAGAAGCGGGAGCCATGAGCAGTTCTTC.

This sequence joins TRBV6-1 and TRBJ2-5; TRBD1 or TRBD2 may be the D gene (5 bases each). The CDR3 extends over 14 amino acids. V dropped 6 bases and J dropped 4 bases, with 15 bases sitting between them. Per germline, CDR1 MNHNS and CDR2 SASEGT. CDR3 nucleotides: TGTGCCAGCAGCAGATCCGGGGCGCGAGAGACCCAGTACTTC. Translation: CASSRSGARETQYF.

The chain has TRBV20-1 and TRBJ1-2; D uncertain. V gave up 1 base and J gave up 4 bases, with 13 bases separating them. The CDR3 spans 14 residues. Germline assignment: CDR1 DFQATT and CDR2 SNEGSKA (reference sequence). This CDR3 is CSARAPIPAYGYTF. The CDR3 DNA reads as TGCAGTGCTAGAGCCCCCATCCCTGCCTATGGCTACACCTTC.

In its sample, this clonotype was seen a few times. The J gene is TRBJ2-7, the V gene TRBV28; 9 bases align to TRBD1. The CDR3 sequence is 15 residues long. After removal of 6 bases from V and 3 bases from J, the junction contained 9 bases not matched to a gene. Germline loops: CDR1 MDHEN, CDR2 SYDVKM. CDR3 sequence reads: CASSYTRTGVYEQYF. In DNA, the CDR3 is TGTGCCAGCAGCTACACACGGACAGGGGTCTACGAGCAGTACTTC.

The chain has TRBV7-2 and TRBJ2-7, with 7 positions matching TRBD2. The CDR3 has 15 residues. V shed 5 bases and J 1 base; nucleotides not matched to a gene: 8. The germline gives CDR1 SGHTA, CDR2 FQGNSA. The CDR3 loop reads CASSLVGGPSYEQYF. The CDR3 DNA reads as TGTGCCAGCAGCCTTGTGGGAGGGCCTTCCTACGAGCAGTACTTC.

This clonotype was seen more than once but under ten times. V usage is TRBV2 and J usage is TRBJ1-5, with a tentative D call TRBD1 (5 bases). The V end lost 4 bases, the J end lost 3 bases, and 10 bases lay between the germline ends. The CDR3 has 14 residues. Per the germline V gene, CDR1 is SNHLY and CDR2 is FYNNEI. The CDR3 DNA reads TGTGCCAGCAGTGGAAAAGGGGCCAATCAGCCCCAGCATTTT. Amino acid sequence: CASSGKGANQPQHF. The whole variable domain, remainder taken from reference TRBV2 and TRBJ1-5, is EPEVTQTPSHQVTQMGQEVILRCVPISNHLYFYWYRQILGQKVEFLVSFYNNEISEKSEIFDDQFSVERPDGSNFTLKIRSTKLEDSAMYFCASSGKGANQPQHFGDGTRLSIL.

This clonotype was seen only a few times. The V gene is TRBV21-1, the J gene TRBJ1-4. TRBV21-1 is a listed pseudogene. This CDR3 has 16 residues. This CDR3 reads CASSKERLLSCEKLFF. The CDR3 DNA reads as TGTGCCAGCAGCAAAGAGCGCCTGCTTTCGTGTGAAAAACTGTTTTTT.

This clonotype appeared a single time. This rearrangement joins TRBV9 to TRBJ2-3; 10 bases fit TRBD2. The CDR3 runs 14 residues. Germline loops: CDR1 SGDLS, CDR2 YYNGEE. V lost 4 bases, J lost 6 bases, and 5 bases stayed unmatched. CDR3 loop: CASSPLAGKDTQYF. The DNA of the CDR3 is TGTGCCAGCAGCCCACTAGCGGGGAAGGATACGCAGTATTTT.

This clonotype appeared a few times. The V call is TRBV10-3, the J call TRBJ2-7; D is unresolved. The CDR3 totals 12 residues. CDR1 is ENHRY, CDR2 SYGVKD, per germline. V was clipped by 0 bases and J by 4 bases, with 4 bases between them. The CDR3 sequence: CAISESWYEQYF. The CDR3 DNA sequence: TGTGCCATCAGTGAGTCGTGGTACGAGCAGTACTTC.

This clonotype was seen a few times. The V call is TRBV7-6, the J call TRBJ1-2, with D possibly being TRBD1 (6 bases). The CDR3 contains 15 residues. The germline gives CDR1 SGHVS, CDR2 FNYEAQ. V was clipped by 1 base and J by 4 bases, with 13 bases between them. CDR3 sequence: CASSLDHGTPYGYTF. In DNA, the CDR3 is TGTGCCAGCAGCTTAGATCATGGGACACCCTATGGCTACACCTTC.

The CDR3 is CSAAAWGPNEQFF. The CDR3 coding sequence is TGCAGTGCTGCAGCGTGGGGGCCTAATGAGCAGTTCTTC. The chain carries TRBV20-1 and TRBJ2-1; tentative D call: TRBD1 (6 bases). The CDR3 sequence is 13 residues long. The V gene's germline CDR1 is DFQATT and CDR2 SNEGSKA (reference sequence). V lost 5 bases, J lost 7 bases, and 15 bases lay in between.

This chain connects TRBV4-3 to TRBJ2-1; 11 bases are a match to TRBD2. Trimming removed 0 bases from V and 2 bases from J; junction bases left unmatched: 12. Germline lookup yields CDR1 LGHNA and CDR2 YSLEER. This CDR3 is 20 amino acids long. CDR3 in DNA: TGCGCCAGCAGCCAAGATTTCCTAGCGGGGGGTACTTCGGCCTACAATGAGCAGTTCTTC. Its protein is CASSQDFLAGGTSAYNEQFF.

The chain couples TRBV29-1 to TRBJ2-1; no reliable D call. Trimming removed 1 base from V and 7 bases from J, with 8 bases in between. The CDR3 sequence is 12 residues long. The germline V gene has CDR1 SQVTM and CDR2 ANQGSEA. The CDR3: CSVEALTNEQFF. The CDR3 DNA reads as TGCAGCGTTGAAGCGCTGACTAATGAGCAGTTCTTC.

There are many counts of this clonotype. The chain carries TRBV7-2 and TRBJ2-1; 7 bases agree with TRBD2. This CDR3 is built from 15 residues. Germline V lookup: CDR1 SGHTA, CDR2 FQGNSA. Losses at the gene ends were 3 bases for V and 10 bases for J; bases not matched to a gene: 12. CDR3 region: CASSFSGRPLWEQFF. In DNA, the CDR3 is TGTGCCAGCAGCTTTAGCGGGCGACCTCTGTGGGAGCAGTTCTTC.

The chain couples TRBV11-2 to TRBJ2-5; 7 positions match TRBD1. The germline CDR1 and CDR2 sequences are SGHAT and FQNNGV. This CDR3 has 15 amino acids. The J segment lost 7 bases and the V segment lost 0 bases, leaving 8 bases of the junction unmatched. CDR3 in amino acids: CASSLEGDSGWTQYF. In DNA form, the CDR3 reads TGTGCCAGCAGCTTAGAGGGGGACAGTGGGTGGACCCAGTACTTC.

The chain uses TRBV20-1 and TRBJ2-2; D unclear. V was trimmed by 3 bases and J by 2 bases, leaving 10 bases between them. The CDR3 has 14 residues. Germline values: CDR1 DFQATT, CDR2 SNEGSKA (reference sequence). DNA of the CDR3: TGCAGTGCTAGGGGTACCCTAAACACCGGGGAGCTGTTTTTT. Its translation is CSARGTLNTGELFF.

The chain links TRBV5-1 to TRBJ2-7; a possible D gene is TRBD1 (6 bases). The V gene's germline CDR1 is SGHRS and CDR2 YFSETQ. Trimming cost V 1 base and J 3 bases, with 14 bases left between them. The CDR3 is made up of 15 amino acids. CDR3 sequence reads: CASSLLDRTIYEQYF. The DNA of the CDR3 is TGCGCCAGCAGCTTGTTAGACAGGACGATCTACGAGCAGTACTTC.

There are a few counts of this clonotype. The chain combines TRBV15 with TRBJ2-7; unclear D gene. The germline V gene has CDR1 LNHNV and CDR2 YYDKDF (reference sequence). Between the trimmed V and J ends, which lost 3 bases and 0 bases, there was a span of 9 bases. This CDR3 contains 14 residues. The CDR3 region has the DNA TGTGCCACCAGCAGGGGATCGAGCTCCTACGAGCAGTACTTC. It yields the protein CATSRGSSSYEQYF. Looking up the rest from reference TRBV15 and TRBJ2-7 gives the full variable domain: DAMVIQNPRYQVTQFGKPVTLSCSQTLNHNVMYWYQQKSSQAPKLLFHYYDKDFNNEADTPDNFQSRRPNTSFCFLDIRSPGLGDTAMYLCATSRGSSSYEQYFGPGTRLTVT.

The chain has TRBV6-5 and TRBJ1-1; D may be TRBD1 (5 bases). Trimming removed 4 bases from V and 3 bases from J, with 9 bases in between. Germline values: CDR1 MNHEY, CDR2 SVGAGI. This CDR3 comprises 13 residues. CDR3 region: CASSFSGDTEAFF. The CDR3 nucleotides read TGTGCCAGCAGTTTTTCGGGGGACACTGAAGCTTTCTTT.

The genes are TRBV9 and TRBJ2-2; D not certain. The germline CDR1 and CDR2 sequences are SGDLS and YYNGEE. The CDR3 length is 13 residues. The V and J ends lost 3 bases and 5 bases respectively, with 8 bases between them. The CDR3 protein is CASSATPTGELFF. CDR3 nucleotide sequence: TGTGCCAGCAGCGCGACTCCTACCGGGGAGCTGTTTTTT.

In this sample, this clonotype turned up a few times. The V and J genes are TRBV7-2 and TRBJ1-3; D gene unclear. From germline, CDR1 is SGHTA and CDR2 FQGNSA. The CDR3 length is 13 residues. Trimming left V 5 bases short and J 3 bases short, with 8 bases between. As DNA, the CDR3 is TGTGCCAGCAGCCAGGAAAGTGGAAACACCATATATTTT. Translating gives CASSQESGNTIYF.

The CDR3 reads CASRGEIGGVGSPLHF. CDR3 nucleotides: TGTGCCAGCAGAGGCGAGATCGGGGGCGTTGGTTCACCCCTCCACTTT. The rearrangement uses TRBV25-1 and TRBJ1-6; possibly TRBD1 for D (6 bases). Germline V gene lookup returns CDR1 MGHDK and CDR2 SYGVNS. Trimming took off 6 bases at V and 9 bases at J, with 21 bases between the two ends. This CDR3 has 16 residues.